This TCR beta chain was found in a study of response to subunit inactivated influenza vaccine. Overall study results and limits: The authors put forward the suggestion that each seasonal influenza vaccination may bring in only a limited number of new T cells.

Remarks on this clonotype: Antigen unknown.

The CDR3 has 13 residues. V was pared by 5 bases and J by 4 bases, with 11 bases between. TCRdb re-analysed the RT-PCR reads in MiXCR, keeping a single row per CDR3 protein. Here the sample spans roughly 650,000 distinct CDR3 sequences, roughly 15% being singletons. Sample: PBMCs from blood, taken roughly 2 weeks before vaccination. The J gene is TRBJ2-5, the V gene TRBV12-3 or TRBV12-4; TRBD1 is a possible D gene (7 bases). The sequence came from a man aged 45-65 years who received an inactivated influenza vaccine. CDR3 amino acids: CASSQGEAETQYF. DNA for the CDR3: TGTGCCAGCAGTCAGGGGGAGGCAGAGACCCAGTACTTC.